These 2 T cell receptor beta chains share one sample of origin, sequenced in a study of OX40 agonist ivuxolimab in advanced cancers. Generated by immunoSEQ multiplex PCR, the TCRdb table keeps only in-frame clones and is missing some. The sample consists of roughly 53,000 clones, around four fifths of them appearing once. Sequencing was performed on CD4+ or CD8+ T cells sorted from blood, taken in a trial of the OX40 agonist ivuxolimab. The source of these receptors is an adult with an advanced solid tumor such as melanoma, head and neck, liver or kidney cancer.

The CDR3: CASSRRQERGATEAFF. The CDR3 region has the DNA TGCGCCAGCAGCCGACGTCAAGAGAGAGGGGCCACTGAAGCTTTCTTT. The chain is built from TRBV4-1 and TRBJ1-1, with D perhaps matching TRBD1 (5 bases). Per the germline V gene, CDR1 is MGHRA and CDR2 is YSYEKL. CDR3 length: 16 amino acids. Trimming left V 4 bases short and J 4 bases short, with 19 bases between.

The chain couples TRBV28 to TRBJ1-5; possibly TRBD1 for D (5 bases). This CDR3 is 13 amino acids long. Per germline, CDR1 MDHEN and CDR2 SYDVKM. V was cut by 6 bases and J by 4 bases, with 10 bases left in between. The CDR3 nucleotides are TGTGCCAGCAGCGGGGGGTGGAATCAGCCCCAGCATTTT. Translated, it gives CASSGGWNQPQHF.